A single sample gave rise to the 22 T cell receptor beta chains below, sequenced in a study of T cells in tuberculosis. Clones were read by immunoSEQ multiplex PCR, and TCRdb kept only the in-frame ones, dropping some. The sample lists fewer than 40,000 clones, 95% to 97% occurring once. Sequencing was carried out using PBMCs. These TCRs come from a donor between 5 and 29 years old with latent tuberculosis or without tuberculosis infection.

V usage is TRBV4-1 and J usage is TRBJ2-7, with TRBD2 identical over 9 bases. This CDR3 has 16 amino acids. Germline trimming cut 0 bases from V and 2 bases from J; bases unmatched to any gene: 5. Germline V gives CDR1 MGHRA, CDR2 YSYEKL. CDR3 sequence (DNA): TGCGCCAGCAGCCAAGACAGAGCGGGGGGAACCTACGAGCAGTACTTC. Amino acid sequence: CASSQDRAGGTYEQYF.

The gene calls are TRBV7-9 and TRBJ2-1; 13 bases line up with TRBD2. V shed 5 bases and J 6 bases; nucleotides not matched to a gene: 7. CDR1 and CDR2 (germline): SEHNR, FQNEAQ (reference sequence). The CDR3 consists of 16 residues. CDR3 nucleotide sequence: TGTGCCAGCAGCGCCTCCGGGACTAGCGGGACCAATGAGCAGTTCTTC. It is translated as CASSASGTSGTNEQFF.

The V gene is TRBV10-2, the J gene TRBJ1-2; TRBD1 might be the D (5 bases). The CDR3 is made up of 12 amino acids. Germline assignment: CDR1 WSHSY and CDR2 SAAADI. V lost 6 bases and J lost 2, with 7 bases in between. CDR3 region: CASRGGNYGYTF. In DNA form, the CDR3 reads TGCGCCAGCAGGGGGGGGAACTATGGCTACACCTTC.

The genes are TRBV30 and TRBJ2-6; a possible D gene is TRBD1 (7 bases). Trimming cost V 3 bases and J 9 bases, with 12 bases left between them. CDR3 size: 13 residues. Germline-derived CDR1 and CDR2 are GTSNPN and SVGIG (reference sequence). The CDR3 DNA reads as TGTGCCTGGAGCCAGGGGGGCGGCAACGTCCTGACTTTC. Protein: CAWSQGGGNVLTF. Based on the CDR3 plus reference TRBV30 and TRBJ2-6, the full variable domain is SQTIHQWPATLVQPVGSPLSLECTVEGTSNPNLYWYRQAAGRGLQLLFYSVGIGQISSEVPQNLSASRPQDRQFILSSKKLLLSDSGFYLCAWSQGGGNVLTFGAGSRLTVL.

Remarks on this clone: This same CDR3 is encoded by further DNA sequences in the sample. The V call is TRBV5-1, the J call TRBJ1-3; D possibly corresponds to TRBD1 (5 bases). The CDR3 runs 14 residues. The V gene's germline CDR1 is SGHRS and CDR2 YFSETQ. Trimming stripped 1 base from V and 2 bases from J, with 7 bases between. CDR3 DNA sequence: TGCGCCAGCAGCTTGACAGGCGCTGGAAACACCATATATTTT. It yields the protein CASSLTGAGNTIYF.

The chain is built from TRBV27 and TRBJ2-5, with TRBD1 identical over 7 bases. Germline V lookup: CDR1 MNHEY, CDR2 SMNVEV (reference sequence). The V segment lost 5 bases and the J segment 5 bases; nucleotides outside the gene matches: 8. The CDR3 runs 14 residues. CDR3 protein: CASSPWTGWETQYF. The DNA for the CDR3 is TGTGCCAGCAGTCCTTGGACAGGTTGGGAGACCCAGTACTTC.

The J gene is TRBJ2-1, the V gene TRBV29-1, with TRBD2 matching 12 bases. CDR1 SQVTM and CDR2 ANQGSEA come from the germline V gene. The CDR3 sequence is 14 residues long. V shed 7 bases and J 6 bases; nucleotides not matched to a gene: 7. CDR3 residues: CSARGLAGLNEQFF. DNA for the CDR3: TGCAGCGCCAGAGGACTAGCGGGACTCAATGAGCAGTTCTTC.

This rearrangement joins TRBV7-9 to TRBJ2-1; 14 nucleotides match TRBD2. CDR3 length: 16 residues. V shed 5 bases, J shed 6 bases, and the junction held 6 bases outside the gene matches. CDR1 SEHNR and CDR2 FQNEAQ come from the germline V gene (reference sequence). The chain's CDR3 is CASSPPGTSGSNEQFF. For the CDR3, the DNA is TGTGCCAGCAGCCCTCCCGGGACTAGCGGGAGCAATGAGCAGTTCTTC.

The J gene is TRBJ2-1, the V gene TRBV15, with D possibly being TRBD2 (7 bases). Deletions cut 0 bases from V and 10 bases from J, with 16 bases between. This CDR3 has 15 amino acids. Germline-derived CDR1 and CDR2 are LNHNV and YYDKDF (reference sequence). CDR3 loop: CATSREGGGSKEQFF. In DNA form, the CDR3 reads TGTGCCACCAGCAGAGAGGGCGGGGGCTCTAAGGAGCAGTTCTTC.

This chain joins TRBV27 and TRBJ1-5, with D perhaps matching TRBD1 (6 bases). From germline, CDR1 is MNHEY and CDR2 SMNVEV (reference sequence). This CDR3 region has 15 residues. The germline V and J ends were trimmed by 5 bases and 1 base, with 12 bases remaining between them. Here the CDR3 DNA reads TGTGCCAGCAGTCCACGGACAGCCAGCAATCAGCCCCAGCATTTT. It is translated as CASSPRTASNQPQHF.

The J gene is TRBJ2-7, the V gene TRBV7-9; 11 bases match TRBD2. Germline lookup yields CDR1 SEHNR and CDR2 FQNEAQ (reference sequence). The trim removed 3 bases at V and 4 bases at J, leaving 8 bases unmatched. The CDR3 contains 16 residues. The CDR3 DNA reads TGTGCCAGCAGCTTCCTTACTAGCGGGAGTAGGTACGAGCAGTACTTC. It specifies CASSFLTSGSRYEQYF.

V usage is TRBV5-1 and J usage is TRBJ1-2; TRBD1 aligns across 12 bases. Losses at the gene ends were 1 base for V and 2 bases for J; bases not matched to a gene: 15. Germline lookup yields CDR1 SGHRS and CDR2 YFSETQ. The CDR3 consists of 20 residues. The CDR3 sequence: CASSLPGVAGQGASNYGYTF. The CDR3 coding sequence is TGCGCCAGCAGCTTGCCCGGGGTAGCGGGACAGGGGGCATCGAACTATGGCTACACCTTC.

This clone was seen just once. This rearrangement joins TRBV5-1 to TRBJ1-5; 10 bases fit TRBD1. Germline trimming cut 4 bases from V and 5 bases from J; bases unmatched to any gene: 9. This CDR3 comprises 16 residues. Germline V CDR1 and CDR2: SGHRS, YFSETQ. Here the CDR3 DNA reads TGCGCCAGCAGCCTAACTGGACAGGGGGGGGATCAGCCCCAGCATTTT. This codes for CASSLTGQGGDQPQHF.

This clone was seen a single time. V usage is TRBV27 and J usage is TRBJ1-2; 7 nucleotides align to TRBD1. The germline V gene has CDR1 MNHEY and CDR2 SMNVEV (reference sequence). This CDR3 contains 15 residues. The V segment lost 8 bases and the J segment 4 bases; nucleotides outside the gene matches: 13. As DNA, the CDR3 is TGTGCCAGCGGTATTACCGGGACAGCTTTCTATGGCTACACCTTC. This sequence encodes CASGITGTAFYGYTF.

This clone has only a few counts. This chain joins TRBV2 and TRBJ2-1; a weak D match, TRBD1 (6 bases). The CDR3 runs to 13 residues. Deletions cut 6 bases from V and 2 bases from J, with 8 bases between. Germline CDR1 SNHLY, CDR2 FYNNEI. The DNA of the CDR3 is TGTGCCAGCAGGCAGGGGCCCTACAATGAGCAGTTCTTC. Its translation is CASRQGPYNEQFF.

The V call is TRBV5-6, the J call TRBJ2-7, with TRBD1 matching 9 bases. Germline values: CDR1 SGHDT, CDR2 YYEEEE. The CDR3 loop spans 15 amino acids. V trimming: 0 bases; J trimming: 5 bases; junction bases outside the gene matches: 6. CDR3 region: CASSLVHRGRDEQYF. The CDR3 DNA follows: TGTGCCAGCAGCTTGGTGCACAGGGGGCGCGACGAGCAGTACTTC.

The chain recombines TRBV11-2 with TRBJ2-3; TRBD1 agrees at 9 bases. The germline V gene has CDR1 SGHAT and CDR2 FQNNGV. Trimming took 3 bases from V and 2 from J; bases not matched to a gene: 12. The CDR3 spans 18 residues. CDR3 residues: CASSLGGNRGPHTDTQYF. CDR3 DNA sequence: TGTGCCAGCAGCTTGGGGGGAAACAGGGGGCCGCACACAGATACGCAGTATTTT.

The V gene is TRBV15, the J gene TRBJ1-4; D gene uncertain. V dropped 4 bases and J dropped 7 bases, with 10 bases sitting between them. Per germline, CDR1 LNHNV and CDR2 YYDKDF (reference sequence). CDR3 length equals 13 residues. CDR3 in DNA: TGTGCCACCAGCACCGGGGATAGTGAAAAACTGTTTTTT. Encoded protein: CATSTGDSEKLFF.

V is TRBV18 and J is TRBJ1-1, with 7 bases matching TRBD1. CDR3 size: 11 residues. Germline V gives CDR1 KGHSH, CDR2 LQKENI. V trimming: 4 bases; J trimming: 10 bases; junction bases outside the gene matches: 3. CDR3 DNA: TGTGCCAGCTCACGCGACAGGGCAGCTTTCTTT. Translation: CASSRDRAAFF.

This clone is a singleton in its sample. This chain uses TRBV5-1 with TRBJ2-5; 8 positions agree with TRBD2. With V trimmed by 1 base and J by 9 bases, 8 bases remained unmatched. Germline CDR1 and CDR2: SGHRS and YFSETQ. There are 14 residues in the CDR3. The CDR3 DNA follows: TGCGCCAGCAGCTTGTTACCTAGCGGGCTGGCCCAGTACTTC. Amino acid sequence: CASSLLPSGLAQYF.

V usage is TRBV5-1 and J usage is TRBJ1-1, with TRBD1 identical over 8 bases. The CDR3 is 18 residues long. With V trimmed by 0 bases and J by 0 bases, 10 bases remained unmatched. CDR1 is SGHRS and CDR2 is YFSETQ in the germline V gene. CDR3 in amino acids: CASSLDAGGALMNTEAFF. DNA for the CDR3: TGCGCCAGCAGCTTGGATGCAGGGGGCGCACTCATGAACACTGAAGCTTTCTTT.

The chain employs TRBV4-1 and TRBJ2-7; D is possibly TRBD2 (6 bases). Trimming shortened V by 1 base and J by 5 bases, and 12 bases separated the two germline ends. The CDR3 spans 14 residues. Germline loops: CDR1 MGHRA, CDR2 YSYEKL. CDR3 sequence reads: CASSQGWRGDEQYF. DNA for the CDR3: TGCGCCAGCAGCCAAGGATGGAGGGGTGACGAGCAGTACTTC.